Detailed here is one T cell receptor (beta chain). The CDR3 spans 14 residues. CDR1 PRHDT and CDR2 FYEKMQ come from the germline V gene (reference sequence). Trimming left V 5 bases short and J 3 bases short, with 14 bases between. The data belong to a study of blood T cell repertoires in COVID-19. Study as a whole: Italy, Spain and the United States were the sources of the convalescent and acute COVID-19 samples.

Authors' methods: Amplification with reference gene primers provided the estimates of nucleated cell counts. The table came from immunoSEQ multiplex PCR; TCRdb's copy has only in-frame clones and leaves some out. V and J calls and clone size are as listed in that table; D and trimming were resolved from the DNA. The top ten clones hold approximately 15% of a sample with some 28,000 clones, roughly 84% of them seen once. The origin of this receptor is a man between 65 and 85 years old with active COVID-19. Sequenced sample: peripheral blood. The V gene is TRBV13, the J gene TRBJ2-7, with D possibly being TRBD1 (6 bases). The CDR3 DNA reads as TGTGCCAGCAGCCAGGGGCTAGTGTTCTACGAGCAGTACTTC. Translation gives CASSQGLVFYEQYF.